These 15 T cell receptor beta chains share one sample of origin, sequenced in a study. The TRBV12-4/TRBJ1-2 clonotypes were amplified using barcode primers with ligated adaptors. TCRdb processed the multiplex PCR reads anew with MiXCR; each CDR3 protein has one entry. The sample lists approximately 990 distinct CDR3 sequences; over 5.5% were seen once. Sequenced input: memory CD4+ T cells sorted from blood. Subset meaning: memory CD4+ T cells, CD4+CD45RO+CD25-. These receptors were taken from a female donor with breast cancer.

This clonotype is large. The chain couples TRBV12-3 or TRBV12-4 to TRBJ1-2; 7 bases agree with TRBD1. This CDR3 spans 15 amino acids. Germline trimming cut 5 bases from V and 4 bases from J; bases unmatched to any gene: 10. The CDR3 spells CASSNRQGSGYGYTF. In nucleotides, the CDR3 is TGTGCCAGCAGTAACCGACAGGGCTCCGGCTATGGCTACACCTTC.

Relative to its sample, this clonotype is medium-sized. The chain links TRBV12-3 or TRBV12-4 to TRBJ1-2; possibly TRBD1 for D (5 bases). Trimming removed 4 bases from V and 7 bases from J, with 16 bases in between. The CDR3 runs 14 residues. CDR3 protein: CASSSLGAPLGYTF. In nucleotides, the CDR3 is TGTGCCAGCAGTTCCCTCGGGGCGCCTCTTGGCTACACCTTC.

V usage is TRBV12-3 or TRBV12-4 and J usage is TRBJ1-2; no reliable D call. The CDR3 totals 14 residues. V gave up 7 bases and J gave up 4 bases, with 16 bases separating them. This CDR3 reads CASTPSGVSYGYTF. As DNA, the CDR3 is TGTGCCAGCACTCCGAGCGGGGTTAGCTATGGCTACACCTTC.

By its share, this clonotype is large. This chain links TRBV12-3 or TRBV12-4 with TRBJ1-2; 9 bases match TRBD1. V lost 5 bases and J lost 5; bases outside the gene matches: 6. This CDR3 has 14 amino acids. In DNA, the CDR3 is TGTGCCAGCAGTCGCCGGGGACAGGGTTATGGCTACACCTTC. Protein sequence: CASSRRGQGYGYTF.

By its share, this clonotype is medium-sized. The rearrangement uses TRBV12-3 or TRBV12-4 and TRBJ1-2; D not resolved. The V end lost 1 base, the J end lost 1 base, and 10 bases lay between the germline ends. The CDR3 consists of 15 residues. The CDR3 nucleotides are TGTGCCAGCAGTTTAGTGGCAGACTTTAACTATGGCTACACCTTC. Residues: CASSLVADFNYGYTF.

By sample fraction, this clonotype is medium-sized. The genes are TRBV12-3 or TRBV12-4 and TRBJ1-2; D remains ambiguous. The CDR3 is made up of 14 amino acids. The germline V and J ends were trimmed by 0 bases and 0 bases, with 5 bases remaining between them. The CDR3 here is CASSLATSNYGYTF. Here the CDR3 DNA reads TGTGCCAGCAGTTTAGCCACCTCTAACTATGGCTACACCTTC.

This clonotype is large (0.1 to 1%) by share. The genes are TRBV12-3 or TRBV12-4 and TRBJ1-2; a possible D gene is TRBD1 (6 bases). V was trimmed by 6 bases and J by 9 bases, leaving 17 bases between them. The CDR3 is 13 residues long. The CDR3 DNA reads TGTGCCAGCAGGAGACCAGGGGAGTTGAGCTACACCTTC. It encodes CASRRPGELSYTF.

By share, this clonotype counts as large. The V gene is TRBV12-3 or TRBV12-4, the J gene TRBJ1-2, with TRBD1 identical over 10 bases. The V segment lost 7 bases and the J segment 4 bases; nucleotides outside the gene matches: 6. The CDR3 runs to 14 residues. This chain's CDR3 is CASIRGQGSYGYTF. The CDR3 DNA is TGTGCCAGCATACGGGGACAGGGGAGCTATGGCTACACCTTC.

This clonotype is medium-sized (0.01 to 0.1%) by share. This chain joins TRBV12-3 or TRBV12-4 and TRBJ1-2; D not resolved. This CDR3 contains 14 residues. V was shortened by 3 bases and J by 1 base, with 9 bases between the two germline ends. The CDR3, as DNA: TGTGCCAGCAGTTTTAGTGCCAGTAACTATGGCTACACCTTC. Amino acid sequence: CASSFSASNYGYTF.

This clonotype rates as large (0.1 to 1%). This rearrangement joins TRBV12-3 or TRBV12-4 to TRBJ1-2, with D possibly TRBD1 on 5 matching bases. The CDR3 sequence is 13 residues long. V was trimmed by 6 bases and J by 8 bases, leaving 16 bases between them. Here the CDR3 reads CASSPTGRGGYTF. The CDR3 DNA reads TGTGCCAGCAGCCCCACAGGCCGTGGCGGCTACACCTTC.

This clonotype is classed as large. The chain has TRBV12-3 or TRBV12-4 and TRBJ1-2, with 7 bases aligning to TRBD1. Germline trimming cut 6 bases from V and 8 bases from J; bases unmatched to any gene: 12. The CDR3 has 14 amino acids. The CDR3 spells CASSPGRQGSGYTF. In DNA, the CDR3 is TGTGCCAGCAGCCCGGGCCGACAGGGTAGCGGCTACACCTTC.

In this sample, this clonotype is medium-sized (0.01 to 0.1%). J is TRBJ1-2 and V is TRBV12-3 or TRBV12-4; D is unresolved. This CDR3 spans 12 amino acids. V was trimmed by 7 bases and J by 0 bases, leaving 6 bases between them. The CDR3 is CASTGTNYGYTF. The CDR3 bases are TGTGCCAGCACGGGCACTAACTATGGCTACACCTTC.

This clonotype is medium-sized (0.01 to 0.1%) by share. V and J are TRBV12-3 or TRBV12-4 and TRBJ1-2, with 7 bases fitting TRBD1. Unmatched junction bases numbered 11, after V lost 6 bases and J lost 4 bases. This CDR3 is built from 15 residues. In DNA form, the CDR3 reads TGTGCCAGCAGCCTCTACAGGGGAAACATCTATGGCTACACCTTC. Its translation is CASSLYRGNIYGYTF.

The chain employs TRBV12-3 or TRBV12-4 and TRBJ1-2; D possibly corresponds to TRBD1 (6 bases). The CDR3 loop spans 14 amino acids. Trimming stripped 6 bases from V and 8 bases from J, with 19 bases between. DNA for the CDR3: TGTGCCAGCAGCCCGAGCCGACAGGATAGCGGCTACACCTTC. Amino acid sequence: CASSPSRQDSGYTF.

This clonotype is medium-sized within its sample. J is TRBJ1-2 and V is TRBV12-3 or TRBV12-4, with D hard to call. The V and J ends lost 6 bases and 2 bases respectively, with 13 bases between them. This CDR3 is 14 amino acids long. CDR3 nucleotide sequence: TGTGCCAGCAGCGCCGGCAGGATAAACTATGGCTACACCTTC. It is translated as CASSAGRINYGYTF.